This T cell receptor beta chain was captured in a study of graft-versus-host responses after intestinal transplantation. Study overall: Anti-thymocyte globulin served as induction for all recipients, who then took tacrolimus and steroids for approximately 3 years. Study-level results: GvH clones were identified in recipient marrow, with some first appearing in ileum or blood. Peak levels of circulating GvH clones tracked with early post-transplant HvG declines.

The V and J ends lost 1 base and 5 bases, in that order; junction bases with no gene match: 9. CDR3 size: 17 residues. CDR1 is MNHEY, CDR2 SMNVEV, per germline (reference sequence). This clone was detected once. Antigen specificity is unknown. Measured with immunoSEQ multiplex PCR; TCRdb has only the in-frame clones, and not every one. The sample has more than 100,000 clones, about 95% seen once; the top ten hold more than 3%. The origin of this receptor is a human donor who received an intestinal transplant. Sequenced material: unstimulated CD8+ T cells sorted from spleen or lymph node cells, taken before intestinal transplant. The genes are TRBV27 and TRBJ2-3; 10 bases are shared with TRBD2. The CDR3 spells CASSLFTSGTSVDTQYF. DNA for the CDR3: TGTGCCAGCAGTTTATTTACTAGCGGGACATCTGTAGATACGCAGTATTTT.